This record concerns one TCR beta chain sequence. Its antigen is not known. This sample was included in a study of cytomegalovirus exposure and HLA in healthy donors. Points from the study as a whole: In vitro confirmation showed three CMV-associated chains to be CMV antigen specific. Follow-up analysis later connected one missense variant in DCLRE1C with trimming of TCR beta V- and J-genes. The authors reported that TCR beta sequences could predict HLA-A and HLA-B alleles. These predictions were accurate for most subjects in the first cohort.

The PCR made use of 60 Vbeta and 13 Jbeta primers. Under the authors' procedure: In a later analysis, around 11 million of some 80 million unique beta chains occurred in at least two donors. Produced via immunoSEQ multiplex PCR; TCRdb's table is partial and in-frame only. The D gene and trimming were derived from the DNA, and the V and J assignments and clone size from that table. The repertoire holds 85,000 to 100,000 clones, with 86% as singletons. Germline CDR1 SGHNT, CDR2 YYREEE (reference sequence). Trimming removed 6 bases from V and 3 bases from J, with 18 bases in between. This CDR3 is built from 15 residues.

The V gene is TRBV5-4, the J gene TRBJ1-1; D perhaps matches TRBD1 (5 bases). The source material was PBMCs. The sequence came from a young man in good health and CMV-seropositive. The CDR3 nucleotides are TGTGCCAGCAACGAAGGGCAGGGAGGGCACACTGAAGCTTTCTTT. Translated, it gives CASNEGQGGHTEAFF.